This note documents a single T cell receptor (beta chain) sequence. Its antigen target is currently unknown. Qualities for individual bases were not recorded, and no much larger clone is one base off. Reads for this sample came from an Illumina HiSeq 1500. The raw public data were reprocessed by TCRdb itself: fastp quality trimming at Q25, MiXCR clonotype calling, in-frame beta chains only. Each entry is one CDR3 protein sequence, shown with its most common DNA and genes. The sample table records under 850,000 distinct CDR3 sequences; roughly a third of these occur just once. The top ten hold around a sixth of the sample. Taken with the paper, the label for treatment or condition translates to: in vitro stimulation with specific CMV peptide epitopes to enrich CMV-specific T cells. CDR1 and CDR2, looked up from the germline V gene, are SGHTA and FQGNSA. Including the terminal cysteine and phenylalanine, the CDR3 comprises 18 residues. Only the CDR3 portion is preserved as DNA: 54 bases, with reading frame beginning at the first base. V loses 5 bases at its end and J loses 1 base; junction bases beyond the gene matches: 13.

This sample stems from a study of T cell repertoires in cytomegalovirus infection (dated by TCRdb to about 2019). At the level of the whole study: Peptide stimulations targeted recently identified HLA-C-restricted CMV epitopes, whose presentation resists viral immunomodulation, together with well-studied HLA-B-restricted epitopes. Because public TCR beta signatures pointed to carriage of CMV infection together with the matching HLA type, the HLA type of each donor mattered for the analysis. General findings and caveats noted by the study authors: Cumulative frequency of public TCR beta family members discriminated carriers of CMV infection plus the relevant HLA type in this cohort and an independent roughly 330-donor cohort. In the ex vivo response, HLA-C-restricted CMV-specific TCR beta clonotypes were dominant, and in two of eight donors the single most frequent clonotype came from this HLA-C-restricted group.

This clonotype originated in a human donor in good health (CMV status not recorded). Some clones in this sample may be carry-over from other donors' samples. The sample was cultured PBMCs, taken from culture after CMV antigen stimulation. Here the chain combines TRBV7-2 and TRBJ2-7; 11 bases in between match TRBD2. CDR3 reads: CASSQRALAGGQSYEQYF. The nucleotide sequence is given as TGTGCCAGCAGCCAAAGGGCCCTAGCGGGGGGCCAATCCTACGAGCAGTACTTC.